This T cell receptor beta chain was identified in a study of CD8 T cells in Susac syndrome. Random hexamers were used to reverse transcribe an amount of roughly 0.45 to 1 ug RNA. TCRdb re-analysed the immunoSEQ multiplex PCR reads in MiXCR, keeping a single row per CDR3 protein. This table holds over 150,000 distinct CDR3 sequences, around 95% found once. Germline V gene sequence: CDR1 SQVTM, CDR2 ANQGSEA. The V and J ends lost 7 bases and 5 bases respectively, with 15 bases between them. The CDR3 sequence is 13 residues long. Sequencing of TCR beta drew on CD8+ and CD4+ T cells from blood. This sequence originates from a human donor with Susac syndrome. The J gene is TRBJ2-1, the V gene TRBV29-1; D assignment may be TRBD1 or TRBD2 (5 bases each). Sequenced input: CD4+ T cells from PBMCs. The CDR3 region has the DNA TGCAGCGCCCGGGGACCGAGTCACAATGAGCAGTTCTTC. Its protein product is CSARGPSHNEQFF.